Following are 4 T cell receptor beta chains from one sample sequenced in a study of tumor-infiltrating lymphocytes in primary liver carcinoma. With 500 ng total RNA as template and a constant-region primer, TCR beta cDNA was made. Nested multiplex PCR, run for three rounds with slightly modified ARM-PCR, yielded TCR beta libraries. The first two PCR rounds, approximately 10 cycles each, used TRBV1-TRBV30 forward primers and a C-beta reverse primer. TCRdb re-analysed the multiplex PCR reads in MiXCR, keeping a single row per CDR3 protein. The repertoire holds about 300,000 distinct CDR3 sequences, with about 60% as singletons. The blood RNA (from unsorted whole blood) was obtained, and germline DNA was also extracted. The specimen was peripheral blood. The receptors were gathered from a man aged 35-49 years with primary liver carcinoma and hepatitis B virus infection.

For this clonotype: The conserved final phenylalanine or tryptophan is absent from the CDR3, which likely points to a read error. The gene calls are TRBV28 and TRBJ1-5; D call uncertain. There are 12 residues in the CDR3. Trimming removed 9 bases from V and 6 bases from J, with 12 bases in between. CDR1 is MDHEN and CDR2 is SYDVKM in the germline V gene. CDR3 DNA: TGTGCCAGTTCCAGGATTCCTCAGCCCCAGCATTCT. Its protein product is CASSRIPQPQHS.

On this clonotype: An end of the junction does not agree with germline; a read error may underlie this. The rearrangement uses TRBV14 and TRBJ1-6; D remains unclear. The CDR3 is 14 amino acids. The V gene's germline CDR1 is SGHDN and CDR2 FVKESK. CDR3 residues: CANSHSGDNSPLHF. CDR3 nucleotides: TGTGCCAACAGCCATTCGGGTGACAATTCACCCCTCCACTTT.

Worth noting for this clonotype: A much larger clone sits a single nucleotide away, making a read error possible. The rearrangement joins TRBV6-6 to TRBJ2-2; 10 nucleotides agree with TRBD2. V dropped 7 bases and J dropped 5; count of bases not matched to a gene: 4. The CDR3 loop spans 14 amino acids. Germline values: CDR1 MNHNY, CDR2 SVGAGI (reference sequence). For the CDR3, the DNA is TGTGCCAGCAAAGCGGGAGGGGAAACCGGGGAGCTGTTTTTT. Protein: CASKAGGETGELFF.

As for this clonotype: A read error is likely, as this CDR3 ends without the conserved phenylalanine or tryptophan. The CDR3 DNA reads as TGTGTCAGCAGACCTGGAGGGGGGAGTCAGCCCCAGCATTCT. Protein product: CVSRPGGGSQPQHS. The gene calls are TRBV6-2 or TRBV6-3 and TRBJ1-5, with D possibly TRBD1 on 6 matching bases. CDR3 length: 14 amino acids. From germline, CDR1 is MNHEY and CDR2 SVGEGT.